The present entry profiles one T cell receptor beta chain with its context. In the authors' workflow: Nucleated cell number was recorded as an estimate derived from reference gene primer amplification. Measured with immunoSEQ multiplex PCR; TCRdb has only the in-frame clones, and not every one. That table furnishes V, J and clone size, whereas the DNA furnished D and trimming. This table holds fewer than 300,000 clones, around 89% found once. The data were taken from a study of blood T cell repertoires in COVID-19. Study-level background: Whether acute or convalescent, the COVID-19 samples came from the United States, Italy and Spain. PBMCs, B-cell-depleted T cells, or T cells were the source of the cDNA or gDNA that made up the material.

V lost 6 bases to trimming and J lost 5 bases, with 11 bases between them. The CDR3 is 12 amino acids. Germline CDR1 reads MNHEY; CDR2 reads SVGAGI. The clonotype comes from a man under 40 with acute or convalescent COVID-19. The chain uses TRBV6-5 and TRBJ2-7; tentatively, D is TRBD1 (7 bases). Sequenced material: peripheral blood. For the CDR3, the DNA is TGTGCCAGCAGGGGGGGACAGAACGAGCAGTACTTC. Its protein product is CASRGGQNEQYF.